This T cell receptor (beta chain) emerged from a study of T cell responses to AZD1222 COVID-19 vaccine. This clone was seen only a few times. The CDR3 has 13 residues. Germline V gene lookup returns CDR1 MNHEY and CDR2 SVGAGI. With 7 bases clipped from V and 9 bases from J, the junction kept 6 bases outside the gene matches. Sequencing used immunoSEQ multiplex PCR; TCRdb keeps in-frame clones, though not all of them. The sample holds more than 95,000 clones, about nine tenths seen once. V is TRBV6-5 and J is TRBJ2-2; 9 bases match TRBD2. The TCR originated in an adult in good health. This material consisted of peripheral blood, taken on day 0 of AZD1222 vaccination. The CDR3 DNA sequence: TGTGCCAGCATAGGCGGGAGGGCGAGGGAGCTGTTTTTT. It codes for CASIGGRARELFF.